This passage covers 18 T cell receptor beta chains from one sample sequenced in a study of shared clonotypes between healthy human individuals. Profiling relied on immunoSEQ multiplex PCR, and the TCRdb table lists in-frame clones only, not all of them. The sample has 2 million to 2.5 million clones, around 95% seen once; the top ten hold over 0.1%. The sequenced material came from naive CD4+ T cells sorted from blood. Indicated subset: CD45RA+ positively selected. These receptor sequences come from a man aged 18 to 30 in good health.

Concerning this clone: At one end, the junction sequence differs from germline, possibly due to a read error. The J gene is TRBJ2-4, the V gene TRBV5-4; 11 bases agree with TRBD1. Germline V gives CDR1 SGHNT, CDR2 YYREEE (reference sequence). The CDR3 length is 11 residues. The CDR3 reads CALTDRGHTDF. DNA for the CDR3: TGTGCCTTGACGGACAGGGGGCATACGGACTTC.

The chain uses TRBV4-1 and TRBJ1-1, with D unresolved. Germline CDR1 reads MGHRA; CDR2 reads YSYEKL. The CDR3 covers 13 residues. The V end was cut by 3 bases, the J end by 1 base, with 6 bases between. The CDR3 sequence: CASSHTENTEAFF. DNA of the CDR3: TGCGCCAGCAGCCATACGGAGAACACTGAAGCTTTCTTT.

With respect to this clone: This same CDR3 is encoded by further DNA sequences in the sample. This chain joins TRBV6-5 and TRBJ1-2; D not certain. In germline, CDR1 is MNHEY, CDR2 SVGAGI. The CDR3 length is 11 residues. Trimming left V 6 bases short and J 5 bases short, with 7 bases between. Here the CDR3 reads CASSSGYGYTF. The CDR3 DNA is TGTGCCAGCAGCAGTGGATATGGCTACACCTTC.

This chain joins TRBV7-9 and TRBJ1-3; TRBD1 matches 7 bases. Germline loops: CDR1 SEHNR, CDR2 FQNEAQ (reference sequence). The CDR3 length is 13 residues. V lost 7 bases, J lost 2 bases, and 2 bases stayed unmatched. The CDR3 sequence: CASTRGTGNTIYF. DNA of the CDR3: TGTGCCAGCACCAGGGGGACTGGAAACACCATATATTTT.

This sequence joins TRBV28 and TRBJ2-7; TRBD1 matches 7 bases. This CDR3 region has 15 residues. Losses at the gene ends were 8 bases for V and 2 bases for J; bases not matched to a gene: 12. The germline CDR1 and CDR2 sequences are MDHEN and SYDVKM. CDR3 nucleotide sequence: TGTGCCAGCGATTCCCTCAGGGGGTCCCCCTACGAGCAGTACTTC. Translating gives CASDSLRGSPYEQYF.

CDR3: CASSWSGETGELFF. DNA for the CDR3: TGTGCCAGCAGTTGGTCAGGGGAGACCGGGGAGCTGTTTTTT. The rearrangement links TRBV6-5 to TRBJ2-2; a possible D gene is TRBD1 (6 bases). Trimming pared 4 bases from V and 5 bases from J, leaving 11 bases between. CDR1 and CDR2 (germline): MNHEY, SVGAGI. CDR3 length: 14 residues.

The chain links TRBV4-1 to TRBJ1-5; 8 bases line up with TRBD1. The germline V gene has CDR1 MGHRA and CDR2 YSYEKL. V lost 5 bases and J lost 4; bases outside the gene matches: 10. The length of the CDR3 is 16 residues. DNA of the CDR3: TGCGCCAGCAGCGAGGACAGGGCGATAGCGAATCAGCCCCAGCATTTT. This encodes CASSEDRAIANQPQHF.

The genes are TRBV7-2 and TRBJ2-7, with 11 bases identical to TRBD1. Germline values: CDR1 SGHTA, CDR2 FQGNSA. The CDR3 totals 16 residues. With V trimmed by 3 bases and J by 6 bases, 10 bases remained unmatched. CDR3 residues: CASSFSAGTGGSEQYF. CDR3 nucleotide sequence: TGTGCCAGCAGCTTTAGCGCTGGGACAGGGGGTAGCGAGCAGTACTTC.

This rearrangement joins TRBV11-1 to TRBJ2-3; D possibly corresponds to TRBD2 (7 bases). The CDR3 is 15 amino acids. The ends were cut back, 5 bases at V and 0 bases at J, with 12 bases in the middle. CDR1 is SGHAT and CDR2 is FQDESV in the germline V gene (reference sequence). The CDR3 DNA is TGTGCCAGCAGCGAACGGGGGGCGAGCACAGATACGCAGTATTTT. It encodes CASSERGASTDTQYF.

About this clone: Other DNA sequences from this sample encode an identical CDR3 as well. J is TRBJ1-6 and V is TRBV18; TRBD1 is a possible D gene (5 bases). Germline CDR1 and CDR2: KGHSH and LQKENI. V lost 3 bases and J 7 bases, leaving 10 bases between the germline ends. This CDR3 is built from 14 residues. CDR3 nucleotide sequence: TGTGCCAGCTCACCCCCGGGGGTAAATTCACCCCTCCACTTT. It codes for CASSPPGVNSPLHF.

This rearrangement joins TRBV29-1 to TRBJ2-5; D not resolved. The CDR3 consists of 13 residues. V lost 7 bases, J lost 5 bases, and 17 bases lay in between. Germline V gives CDR1 SQVTM, CDR2 ANQGSEA. The CDR3 reads CSGFPGGGETQYF. In DNA, the CDR3 is TGCAGCGGTTTCCCGGGCGGTGGGGAGACCCAGTACTTC.

V usage is TRBV9 and J usage is TRBJ2-7, with D perhaps assigned TRBD1 or TRBD2 (6 bases each). Germline CDR1 SGDLS, CDR2 YYNGEE. The length of the CDR3 is 13 residues. V lost 3 bases to trimming and J lost 6 bases, with 13 bases between them. Here the CDR3 reads CASSGPGASEQYF. The CDR3 bases are TGTGCCAGCAGCGGCCCGGGGGCCAGCGAGCAGTACTTC.

As to this clone: Other nucleotide sequences from this sample produce the same CDR3. The chain couples TRBV20-1 to TRBJ2-3; D is perhaps TRBD1 or TRBD2 (5 bases each). Germline CDR1 reads DFQATT; CDR2 reads SNEGSKA (reference sequence). There are 11 residues in the CDR3. Trimming pared 3 bases from V and 5 bases from J, leaving 6 bases between. CDR3 in DNA: TGCAGTGCTAGTGGGGGAGATACGCAGTATTTT. Protein sequence: CSASGGDTQYF.

This clone has a single count. The chain is built from TRBV6-6 and TRBJ1-1, with TRBD1 matching over 7 bases. Germline CDR1 and CDR2: MNHNY and SVGAGI (reference sequence). J was trimmed by 1 base and V by 4 bases; bases with no gene match: 9. This CDR3 spans 16 amino acids. CDR3 protein: CASSWFEGAGNTEAFF. The CDR3 bases are TGTGCCAGCAGTTGGTTCGAGGGGGCGGGGAACACTGAAGCTTTCTTT.

The chain links TRBV5-1 to TRBJ2-5; 14 bases align to TRBD2. Germline CDR1 reads SGHRS; CDR2 reads YFSETQ. The CDR3 is made up of 15 amino acids. V shed 7 bases and J 6 bases; nucleotides not matched to a gene: 8. The CDR3 spells CASGGLAGGVKTQYF. The CDR3 bases are TGCGCCAGCGGAGGACTAGCGGGGGGCGTAAAGACCCAGTACTTC. Drawing the rest from reference TRBV5-1 and TRBJ2-5, the complete variable domain is KAGVTQTPRYLIKTRGQQVTLSCSPISGHRSVSWYQQTPGQGLQFLFEYFSETQRNKGNFPGRFSGRQFSNSRSEMNVSTLELGDSALYLCASGGLAGGVKTQYFGPGTRLLVL.

As to this clone: At one end, the junction sequence differs from germline, possibly due to a read error. The chain recombines TRBV7-7 with TRBJ2-1; 15 nucleotides line up with TRBD2. The germline CDR1 and CDR2 sequences are SSHAT and FNYEAQ (reference sequence). The CDR3 runs 13 residues. CDR3 coding DNA: TGTGCTAGCAGCGCCGGGACTAGCGGGAGGACGGTCTTC. Translation: CASSAGTSGRTVF.

V usage is TRBV7-8 and J usage is TRBJ2-3; TRBD2 aligns across 12 bases. The J segment lost 6 bases and the V segment lost 5 bases, leaving 15 bases of the junction unmatched. The CDR3 is 18 residues long. CDR1 and CDR2 from the germline V gene are SGHVS and FQNEAQ. This CDR3 reads CASSAGPTSGRAQDTQYF. The CDR3 DNA reads TGTGCCAGCAGCGCCGGCCCGACTAGCGGGAGAGCCCAGGATACGCAGTATTTT.

The chain has TRBV6-5 and TRBJ2-7; 10 positions agree with TRBD2. V gave up 5 bases and J gave up 5 bases; unmatched junction bases: 3. CDR1 MNHEY and CDR2 SVGAGI come from the germline V gene. The CDR3 extends over 13 amino acids. The chain's CDR3 is CASSALAGDEQYF. CDR3 nucleotides: TGTGCCAGCAGTGCCCTAGCGGGAGACGAGCAGTACTTC.